Included here is one T cell receptor beta chain sequence, with context. Antigen: not known. Using its own MiXCR run on the multiplex PCR reads, TCRdb lists one record per CDR3 protein. The table has 20,000 to 25,000 distinct CDR3 sequences, under 75% seen once; the top ten hold roughly 21%. The sample is drawn from a study of breast tumors, draining lymph nodes, adjacent tissues. Overall study results and limits: Tumor T cell lymph node origin was a supported hypothesis, not proven. Tumor TCR diversity was below lymph nodes but above nontumor tissue. Compared with basal-like, luminal-like tumors shared significantly more repertoire with nontumor tissue.

Sequencing was performed on tumor-adjacent breast tissue. This clonotype originated in a female donor with breast cancer. Some clones in this sample may be carry-over from other donors' samples.

CDR3 protein: CASTSAGPTRVDNSPLHF. CDR3 coding DNA: TGTGCCAGCACGTCGGCAGGGCCTACCCGGGTGGATAATTCACCCCTCCACTTT. This sequence joins TRBV2 and TRBJ1-6; TRBD1 might be the D (5 bases). CDR3 size: 18 residues. Trimming cost V 7 bases and J 5 bases, with 24 bases left between them. CDR1 is SNHLY and CDR2 is FYNNEI in the germline V gene.